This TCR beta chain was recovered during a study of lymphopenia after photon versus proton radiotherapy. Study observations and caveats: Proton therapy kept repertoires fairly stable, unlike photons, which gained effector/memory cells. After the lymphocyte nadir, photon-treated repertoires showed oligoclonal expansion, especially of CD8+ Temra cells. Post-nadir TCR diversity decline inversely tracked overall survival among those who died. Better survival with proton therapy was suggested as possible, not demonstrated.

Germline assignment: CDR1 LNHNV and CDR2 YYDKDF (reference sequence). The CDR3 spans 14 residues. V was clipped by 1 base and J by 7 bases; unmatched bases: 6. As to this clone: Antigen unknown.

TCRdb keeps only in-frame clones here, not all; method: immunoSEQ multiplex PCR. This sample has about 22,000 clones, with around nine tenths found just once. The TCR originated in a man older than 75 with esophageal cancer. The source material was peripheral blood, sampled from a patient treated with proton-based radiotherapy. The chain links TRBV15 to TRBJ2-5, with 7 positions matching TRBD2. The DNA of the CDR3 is TGTGCCACCAGCAGAGGTGGCAGGGAGGGGACCCAGTACTTC. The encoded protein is CATSRGGREGTQYF.